This entry describes one TCR beta chain. This sample was taken from a study of blood T cell repertoires in COVID-19. About the research overall: PBMCs, B-cell-depleted T cells, or T cells provided the cDNA or gDNA that made up the material.

Germline CDR1 reads SEHNR; CDR2 reads FQNEAQ (reference sequence). The CDR3 totals 16 residues. Trimming at V came to 5 bases and at J to 7 bases, leaving 13 bases not matched to a gene. Authors' data handling: Using reference gene primer amplification, nucleated cell counts were estimated. Assay: immunoSEQ multiplex PCR; the TCRdb copy retains only in-frame clones and omits some. That table supplies the V and J calls and clone size; D and trimming were determined from the DNA. The data show about 150,000 clones, around four fifths seen once. This clonotype was sampled from a middle-aged woman with active or convalescent COVID-19. Sequenced: peripheral blood. The genes are TRBV7-9 and TRBJ2-3; 9 bases line up with TRBD2. The CDR3, as DNA: TGTGCCAGCAGCCGAACCCTGGGACTAGCCCCTCATACGCAGTATTTT. This encodes CASSRTLGLAPHTQYF.